A single sample is the source of the 18 T cell receptor beta chains below, sequenced in a study of memory CD4+ T cells and cytomegalovirus serostatus. The method was immunoSEQ multiplex PCR; TCRdb's version includes in-frame clones alone and lacks a portion of them. The profile shows about 64,000 clones, about 74% of them singletons. The sort gate was single viable CD3+CD4+CD8-CD45RO+ cells for memory CD4+ T cells. Sequencing was carried out using memory CD4+ T cells from blood. All receptors come from an adult in good health and CMV-seronegative.

The chain combines TRBV4-1 with TRBJ1-2; D gene uncertain. The V end was cut by 0 bases, the J end by 8 bases, with 13 bases between. Per the germline V gene, CDR1 is MGHRA and CDR2 is YSYEKL. The CDR3 covers 14 residues. The CDR3 loop is CASSQDPTSGGYTF. CDR3 DNA: TGCGCCAGCAGCCAAGATCCTACGTCCGGGGGCTACACCTTC.

This clone has just one count. The V call is TRBV7-2, the J call TRBJ2-7; D is unclear. This CDR3 region has 12 residues. Trimming shortened V by 2 bases and J by 3 bases, and 5 bases separated the two germline ends. Germline V CDR1 and CDR2: SGHTA, FQGNSA. CDR3 sequence (DNA): TGTGCCAGCAGCTTATTGGGCTACGAGCAGTACTTC. Amino acid sequence: CASSLLGYEQYF. Combining the CDR3 with reference TRBV7-2 and TRBJ2-7 gives the whole variable domain GAGVSQSPSNKVTEKGKDVELRCDPISGHTALYWYRQSLGQGLEFLIYFQGNSAPDKSGLPSDRFSAERTGGSVSTLTIQRTQQEDSAVYLCASSLLGYEQYFGPGTRLTVT.

The V and J genes are TRBV25-1 and TRBJ1-2; a possible D gene is TRBD1 (5 bases). Germline V gives CDR1 MGHDK, CDR2 SYGVNS. This CDR3 has 12 amino acids. Trimming took 8 bases from V and 8 from J, leaving 15 bases between them. The CDR3, as DNA: TGTGCCAGCTCGGACACAGTCGGGGGCTACACCTTC. Translated, it gives CASSDTVGGYTF.

The rearrangement joins TRBV4-1 to TRBJ1-5; TRBD1 aligns across 12 bases. The germline V gene has CDR1 MGHRA and CDR2 YSYEKL. The CDR3 is made up of 14 amino acids. V was clipped by 5 bases and J by 9 bases; unmatched bases: 5. The CDR3 nucleotides are TGCGCCAGCAGCGGGGACAGGGGGCTAACGCCCCAGCATTTT. It translates to CASSGDRGLTPQHF.

This sequence joins TRBV2 and TRBJ1-1, with D perhaps matching TRBD1 (6 bases). The ends were cut back, 7 bases at V and 1 base at J, with 16 bases in the middle. Per germline, CDR1 SNHLY and CDR2 FYNNEI. The CDR3 covers 15 residues. CDR3 coding DNA: TGTGCCAGCAACCTAAACCGACAGGAGAACACTGAAGCTTTCTTT. Its translation is CASNLNRQENTEAFF.

The rearrangement uses TRBV28 and TRBJ2-4, with 10 bases lining up with TRBD1. The CDR3 contains 15 residues. Germline V CDR1 and CDR2: MDHEN, SYDVKM. V dropped 3 bases and J dropped 5; count of bases not matched to a gene: 4. The CDR3 DNA follows: TGTGCCAGCAGTTTTGAGACAGGGGGCGAAAACATTCAGTACTTC. Protein product: CASSFETGGENIQYF.

V usage is TRBV5-1 and J usage is TRBJ1-2; 7 bases line up with TRBD1. The CDR3 sequence is 15 residues long. Germline loops: CDR1 SGHRS, CDR2 YFSETQ. V trimming: 3 bases; J trimming: 4 bases; junction bases outside the gene matches: 9. CDR3 loop: CASSSNGRQGYGYTF. CDR3 bases: TGCGCCAGCAGCTCGAATGGCAGACAGGGCTATGGCTACACCTTC. The full variable domain, in which reference TRBV5-1 and TRBJ1-2 provide the parts outside the CDR3, is KAGVTQTPRYLIKTRGQQVTLSCSPISGHRSVSWYQQTPGQGLQFLFEYFSETQRNKGNFPGRFSGRQFSNSRSEMNVSTLELGDSALYLCASSSNGRQGYGYTFGSGTRLTVV.

J is TRBJ1-4 and V is TRBV27; D gene unclear. V lost 1 base to trimming and J lost 7 bases, with 7 bases between them. The CDR3 runs to 13 residues. CDR1 and CDR2 from the germline V gene are MNHEY and SMNVEV (reference sequence). CDR3 bases: TGTGCCAGCAGTTTATGGGGTTCTGAAAAACTGTTTTTT. This codes for CASSLWGSEKLFF.

This chain connects TRBV28 to TRBJ2-7, with D hard to call. V was shortened by 9 bases and J by 0 bases, with 12 bases between the two germline ends. The CDR3 totals 13 residues. Germline CDR1 reads MDHEN; CDR2 reads SYDVKM. The CDR3 bases are TGTGCCAGTCTCGGGCAGGTCTCCTACGAGCAGTACTTC. It specifies CASLGQVSYEQYF.

The rearrangement uses TRBV6-5 and TRBJ2-5; 9 nucleotides align to TRBD1. Germline values: CDR1 MNHEY, CDR2 SVGAGI. This CDR3 region has 15 residues. Unmatched junction bases numbered 6, after V lost 5 bases and J lost 2 bases. Here the CDR3 DNA reads TGTGCCAGCAGTCCAACAGGGGGCCGACAAGAGACCCAGTACTTC. It codes for CASSPTGGRQETQYF.

This clone has only a few counts. This sample also contains other DNA sequences that code for the same CDR3. V usage is TRBV7-2 and J usage is TRBJ1-2, with D perhaps matching TRBD1 (5 bases). Germline CDR1 is SGHTA and CDR2 is FQGNSA. Trimming stripped 5 bases from V and 4 bases from J, with 17 bases between. The CDR3 loop spans 15 amino acids. The CDR3 region has the DNA TGTGCCAGCAGCCTAGGGGCAGGGTGGAGCTATGGCTACACCTTC. Translating it yields CASSLGAGWSYGYTF.

The rearrangement uses TRBV2 and TRBJ1-5; D is perhaps TRBD1 (5 bases). This CDR3 contains 12 residues. The V and J ends lost 6 bases and 9 bases respectively, with 12 bases between them. The germline CDR1 and CDR2 sequences are SNHLY and FYNNEI. This CDR3 reads CASRGGRGPQHF. The CDR3 DNA reads TGTGCCAGCAGGGGGGGTCGGGGGCCCCAGCATTTT.

This chain connects TRBV30 to TRBJ2-1, with no clear D. This CDR3 spans 13 amino acids. Germline values: CDR1 GTSNPN, CDR2 SVGIG (reference sequence). Trimming cost V 2 bases and J 6 bases, with 11 bases left between them. In DNA form, the CDR3 reads TGTGCCTGGAGTTCGCCCTCTGGCAATGAGCAGTTCTTC. It translates to CAWSSPSGNEQFF.

The gene calls are TRBV18 and TRBJ2-5, with TRBD2 as a possible D gene (6 bases). The V end lost 1 base, the J end lost 4 bases, and 19 bases lay between the germline ends. Per the germline V gene, CDR1 is KGHSH and CDR2 is LQKENI. This CDR3 has 17 amino acids. CDR3 nucleotide sequence: TGTGCCAGCTCACCACAGGAGGGGCTCCGACTAGGAGAGACCCAGTACTTC. It yields the protein CASSPQEGLRLGETQYF.

This clone was seen once. This rearrangement joins TRBV7-9 to TRBJ1-5, with D hard to call. This CDR3 region has 15 residues. Per germline, CDR1 SEHNR and CDR2 FQNEAQ (reference sequence). V lost 5 bases and J 1 base, leaving 12 bases between the germline ends. The CDR3 coding sequence is TGTGCCAGCAGCCCAAGCGCGGGGAGCAATCAGCCCCAGCATTTT. Its protein is CASSPSAGSNQPQHF.

The V gene is TRBV28, the J gene TRBJ2-5; D is ambiguous. Trimming removed 1 base from V and 5 bases from J, with 11 bases in between. The CDR3 is made up of 14 amino acids. Germline V gene lookup returns CDR1 MDHEN and CDR2 SYDVKM. CDR3 amino acids: CASSLSDGGETQYF. The CDR3 DNA follows: TGTGCCAGCAGTTTATCCGACGGTGGGGAGACCCAGTACTTC.

This chain uses TRBV30 with TRBJ2-7, with a weak D call TRBD1 (6 bases). Germline lookup yields CDR1 GTSNPN and CDR2 SVGIG (reference sequence). The CDR3 is 14 amino acids. Trimming removed 4 bases at V and 1 base at J, with 14 bases between. The CDR3, as DNA: TGTGCCTGGAAGCCCAACAGGGTATCCTACGAGCAGTACTTC. Amino acids: CAWKPNRVSYEQYF.

The rearrangement uses TRBV29-1 and TRBJ2-7; D call uncertain. The CDR3 is 13 amino acids. Trimming removed 6 bases at V and 4 bases at J, with 16 bases between. The germline V gene encodes CDR1 SQVTM and CDR2 ANQGSEA. CDR3 sequence: CSVGLGKAYEQYF. The CDR3 DNA reads TGCAGCGTGGGTCTGGGAAAGGCGTACGAGCAGTACTTC.